The rows below give T cell receptor beta chains drawn from one sample of a study of kidney transplant recipient with SARS-CoV-2 infection. TCRdb redid the calling of the reads with MiXCR, one entry per CDR3 protein. Among about 240,000 distinct CDR3 sequences listed, 29% were seen once. The sample consisted of a blood sample, taken at baseline and around day 110 from a kidney transplant recipient. These receptors all come from a male patient aged 30 to 40 who had COVID-19 and was a kidney transplant recipient. A subset of T cells may come from the graft donor. The CDR3 runs from the conserved cysteine through the conserved F or W. A D gene is named only where the DNA matches it firmly. The size of a clone is reported for some rows only, either as once, few or many, or as a class for expanded clones.

many	TRBD2	15	TRBV27	TRBJ2-2	CASSLNGRGTGELFF	TGTGCCAGCAGTCTCAACGGGAGGGGCACCGGGGAGCTGTTTTTT
many	TRBD1	17	TRBV19	TRBJ1-1	CASSPRRDRGIRTEAFF	TGTGCCAGTAGCCCGCGACGGGACAGGGGGATAAGAACTGAAGCTTTCTTT
.	.	18	TRBV28	TRBJ1-3	CASSSPQTTGWIGNTIYF	TGTGCCAGCAGTTCCCCCCAAACGACAGGATGGATTGGAAACACCATATATTTT
many	.	14	TRBV19	TRBJ2-7	CASSNALSSYEQYF	TGTGCCAGTAGTAATGCTCTTTCTTCCTACGAGCAGTACTTC
.	.	14	TRBV18	TRBJ1-1	CASSPPQRRTEAFF	TGTGCCAGCTCACCCCCTCAGAGGCGAACTGAAGCTTTCTTT
many	TRBD2	16	TRBV5-1	TRBJ2-1	CASSMGLAASGNEQFF	TGCGCCAGCAGCATGGGACTAGCGGCGTCGGGAAATGAGCAGTTCTTC
many	.	16	TRBV6-5	TRBJ1-6	CASSSSLGLKNSPLHF	TGTGCCAGCAGTTCCTCTCTTGGACTAAAAAATTCACCCCTCCACTTT
.	.	17	TRBV7-6	TRBJ1-2	CASNIKIESRKTYGYTF	TGTGCCAGCAACATTAAGATTGAGTCTCGAAAGACCTATGGCTACACCTTC
.	TRBD1	14	TRBV20-1	TRBJ2-1	CSATGTGAYNEQFF	TGCAGTGCAACCGGGACAGGAGCCTACAATGAGCAGTTCTTC
few	TRBD1	15	TRBV5-1	TRBJ2-3	CASFSRVGGIDTQYF	TGCGCCAGCTTCTCTCGGGTAGGGGGCATAGATACGCAGTATTTT
.	.	14	TRBV5-1	TRBJ2-5	CASSLEGGRKTQYF	TGCGCCAGCAGCTTGGAAGGAGGGCGAAAGACCCAGTACTTC
many	.	16	TRBV4-2	TRBJ1-1	CASSQEVWGQNTEAFF	TGTGCCAGCAGCCAAGAAGTGTGGGGACAGAACACTGAAGCTTTCTTT
many	.	14	TRBV27	TRBJ1-5	CASSYGVGNQPQHF	TGTGCCAGCAGTTACGGGGTCGGCAATCAGCCCCAGCATTTT
.	.	15	TRBV3-1	TRBJ1-3	CASSQNGSSGNTIYF	TGTGCCAGCAGCCAAAATGGGAGCTCTGGAAACACCATATATTTT
many	.	14	TRBV28	TRBJ2-5	CASSLSWTQETQYF	TGTGCCAGCAGTTTATCATGGACCCAAGAGACCCAGTACTTC
many	.	15	TRBV12-3/TRBV12-4	TRBJ2-6	CASSATGYGANVLTF	TGTGCCAGCAGTGCTACAGGGTACGGGGCCAACGTCCTGACTTTC
many	TRBD1	14	TRBV30	TRBJ2-7	CAWRPDRVPYEQYF	TGTGCCTGGAGGCCGGACAGGGTCCCCTACGAGCAGTACTTC
many	.	17	TRBV3-1	TRBJ1-2	CASSQAATLRKTYGYTF	TGTGCCAGCAGCCAAGCAGCCACCCTTCGAAAGACCTATGGCTACACCTTC
many	.	13	TRBV19	TRBJ2-3	CATRAGNTDTQYF	TGTGCCACAAGGGCGGGGAACACAGATACGCAGTATTTT
.	.	12	TRBV2	TRBJ1-5	CASSEGNRPQHF	TGTGCCAGCAGTGAGGGGAATCGGCCCCAGCATTTT
.	TRBD2	15	TRBV27	TRBJ2-4	CASSHREGAENIQCF	TGTGCCAGCAGTCATCGGGAGGGCGCCGAAAACATTCAGTGCTTC
many	.	14	TRBV12-5	TRBJ1-5	CASGYTGSNQPQHF	TGTGCTAGTGGTTACACGGGTAGCAATCAGCCCCAGCATTTT
many	TRBD2	15	TRBV12-3/TRBV12-4	TRBJ2-1	CASRLTSGSYNEQFF	TGTGCCAGCAGACTTACTAGCGGGAGTTACAATGAGCAGTTCTTC
.	.	17	TRBV7-7	TRBJ1-2	CASSLVHKCRKTYGYTF	TGTGCCAGCAGCCTGGTACATAAGTGCCGAAAGACCTATGGCTACACCTTC
many	TRBD2	16	TRBV7-9	TRBJ2-2	CASSSRGSRRSGELFF	TGTGCCAGCAGCTCGCGCGGGAGTAGGAGGAGCGGGGAGCTGTTTTTT
many	.	17	TRBV12-3/TRBV12-4	TRBJ1-2	CASSLLHTAGKTYGYTF	TGTGCCAGCAGTCTTCTGCACACAGCAGGAAAGACCTATGGCTACACCTTC
many	.	13	TRBV6-5	TRBJ1-2	CASSARGNNGYTF	TGTGCCAGCAGTGCCAGGGGTAATAATGGCTACACCTTC
many	.	17	TRBV3-1	TRBJ2-5	CASSSCPPISFSETQYF	TGTGCCAGCAGCTCCTGCCCTCCCATTTCTTTCTCTGAGACCCAGTACTTC
few	.	14	TRBV28	TRBJ1-1	CASSSGALNTEAFF	TGTGCCAGCAGTTCTGGGGCCTTGAACACTGAAGCTTTCTTT
many	TRBD1	17	TRBV4-3	TRBJ1-1	CASSQEVRQGLNTEAFF	TGCGCCAGCAGCCAAGAGGTCCGACAGGGCCTGAACACTGAAGCTTTCTTT
.	TRBD2	15	TRBV27	TRBJ2-4	CASSHREGAENIQYF	TGTGCCAGCAGTCATCGGGAGGGCGCCGAAAACATTCAGTACTTC
many	TRBD2	15	TRBV6-2/TRBV6-3	TRBJ2-6	CASRGGVGGANVLTF	TGTGCCAGCCGGGGGGGCGTCGGTGGGGCCAACGTCCTGACTTTC
many	.	17	TRBV6-9	TRBJ1-2	CASSCCRPYGKTYGYTF	TGTGCCAGCAGTTGTTGTCGGCCTTACGGAAAGACCTATGGCTACACCTTC
many	.	14	TRBV12-3/TRBV12-4	TRBJ2-2	CASSFLLGTGELFF	TGTGCCAGCAGTTTCCTACTAGGTACCGGGGAGCTGTTTTTT
many	TRBD2	15	TRBV19	TRBJ2-1	CASSSLASGEQEQFF	TGTGCCAGTAGTTCCTTAGCTAGCGGGGAGCAGGAGCAGTTCTTC
.	.	13	TRBV18	TRBJ2-5	CASLSGTQETQYF	TGTGCCAGCTTATCCGGGACACAAGAGACCCAGTACTTC
many	.	16	TRBV20-1	TRBJ1-5	CSARDIAGRGTRPQHF	TGCAGTGCTAGAGATATAGCGGGCAGGGGAACCAGGCCCCAGCATTTT
.	.	14	TRBV5-4	TRBJ1-2	CASSPRGLNNGYTF	TGTGCCAGCAGCCCGAGGGGGTTGAACAATGGCTACACCTTC
many	.	13	TRBV20-1	TRBJ2-5	CSASRNPRETQYF	TGCAGTGCTAGCCGTAACCCCCGAGAGACCCAGTACTTC
many	.	16	TRBV15	TRBJ1-3	CATSKQGAFSGNTIYF	TGTGCCACCAGCAAACAGGGCGCCTTCTCTGGAAACACCATATATTTT